This TCR beta chain was sequenced for a study of blood T cells in healthy people across ages. Trimming left V 4 bases short and J 1 base short, with 20 bases between. This CDR3 has 17 amino acids. Germline-derived CDR1 and CDR2 are SGHRS and YFSETQ. The second PCR ran roughly 6 to 12 cycles with a sample-barcoded 5' primer and J-beta primers. TCRdb reprocessed the 5' RACE reads with MiXCR, giving one entry per CDR3 protein. The top ten hold around a quarter of the sample, which has roughly 730,000 distinct CDR3 sequences, about 61% seen once. The origin of this receptor is a man aged 35 to 55 in good health. The chain uses TRBV5-1 and TRBJ1-2; D is undetermined. Material: blood. CDR3 sequence (DNA): TGCGCCAGCAGCGCAGCCTCGAACGGACGCTTTAACTATGGCTACACCTTC. Encoded protein: CASSAASNGRFNYGYTF. The full variable domain, with the rest looked up from reference TRBV5-1 and TRBJ1-2, is KAGVTQTPRYLIKTRGQQVTLSCSPISGHRSVSWYQQTPGQGLQFLFEYFSETQRNKGNFPGRFSGRQFSNSRSEMNVSTLELGDSALYLCASSAASNGRFNYGYTFGSGTRLTVV.